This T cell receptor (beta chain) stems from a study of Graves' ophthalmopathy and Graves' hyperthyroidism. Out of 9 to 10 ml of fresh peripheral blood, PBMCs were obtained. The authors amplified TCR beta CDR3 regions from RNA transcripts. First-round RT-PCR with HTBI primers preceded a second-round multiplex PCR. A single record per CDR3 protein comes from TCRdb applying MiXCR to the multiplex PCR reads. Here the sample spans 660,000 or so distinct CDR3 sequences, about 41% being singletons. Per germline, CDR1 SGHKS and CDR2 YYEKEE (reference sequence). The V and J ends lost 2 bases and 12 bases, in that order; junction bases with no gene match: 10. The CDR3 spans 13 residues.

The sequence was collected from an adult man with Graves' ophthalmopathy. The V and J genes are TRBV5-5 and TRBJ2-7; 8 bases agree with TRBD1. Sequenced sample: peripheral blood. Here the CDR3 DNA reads TGTGCCAGCAGCTTTGCAGGGGGCGAAGGTGGGTACTTC. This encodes CASSFAGGEGGYF.